This T cell receptor beta chain was identified during a study of cytomegalovirus exposure and HLA in healthy donors. Method: immunoSEQ multiplex PCR; TCRdb's copy keeps in-frame clones and lacks some. The sample holds 90,000 to 110,000 clones, about 88% seen once. This clone was observed a few times. The antigen remains unidentified. Overall study findings and caveats: Rare TCR sequences dominated, though some public TCRs recurred in many donors.

The CDR3 sequence is 16 residues long. Trimming pared 2 bases from V and 2 bases from J, leaving 14 bases between. Germline V CDR1 and CDR2: MRHNA, SNTAGT. The sequence was collected from a woman under 30 in good health and CMV-seronegative. Material for sequencing was PBMCs. The V gene is TRBV6-4, the J gene TRBJ2-3; perhaps TRBD1 as D (5 bases). This CDR3 is CASSDKGTGDTDTQYF. CDR3 DNA: TGTGCCAGCAGTGACAAGGGAACAGGTGACACAGATACGCAGTATTTT.